Following are 7 T cell receptor beta chains from one sample sequenced in a study of vaccination and CD4 T cells after COVID-19. No antigen has been assigned to these receptors. Sequenced with the Oncomine TCR Beta short-read assay was DNA taken from cultured CD4+ T cells. TCRdb reanalysed the PCR reads using MiXCR and keeps one entry per CDR3 protein. The sample has tens of thousands of distinct CDR3 sequences, under 55% seen once; the top ten hold about 4.9%. Treatment here: approximately 9-day PBMC culture with coronavirus spike peptide pools or control peptides (ViraFEST assay). Sequencing was done on a sample of CD4+ T cells from blood, cultured in vitro. The receptors derive from a human donor who had recovered from COVID-19.

Only a few counts were recorded for this clonotype. The chain has TRBV7-9 and TRBJ2-5; 7 bases agree with TRBD2. CDR3 length: 13 residues. V was pared by 5 bases and J by 5 bases, with 5 bases of the junction left unmatched. Germline assignment: CDR1 SEHNR and CDR2 FQNEAQ (reference sequence). CDR3 amino acids: CASSPTSRETQYF. Written as DNA, the CDR3 is TGTGCCAGCAGCCCGACTAGCAGGGAGACCCAGTACTTC.

Only a few counts were recorded for this clonotype. The chain joins TRBV19 to TRBJ2-2; D gene uncertain. There are 17 residues in the CDR3. The germline V and J ends were trimmed by 3 bases and 0 bases, with 14 bases remaining between them. Germline values: CDR1 LNHDA, CDR2 SQIVND (reference sequence). CDR3 bases: TGTGCCAGTAGTATGGGTCGGCGTCTCGCGAACACCGGGGAGCTGTTTTTT. It is translated as CASSMGRRLANTGELFF.

In DNA form, the CDR3 reads TGTGCCAGCAGTTACAGTACCCACGAGCAGTACTTC. Translated, it gives CASSYSTHEQYF. V and J are TRBV6-2 or TRBV6-3 and TRBJ2-7; D uncertain. CDR3 length equals 12 residues. V lost 2 bases, J lost 5 bases, and 7 bases lay in between. The germline CDR1 and CDR2 sequences are MNHEY and SVGEGT.

In this sample, this clonotype turned up a few times. The chain links TRBV15 to TRBJ1-6; TRBD1 matches 11 bases. The CDR3 is 15 residues long. CDR1 and CDR2 (germline): LNHNV, YYDKDF (reference sequence). The ends lost 1 base at V and 7 bases at J; junction bases unmatched: 0. CDR3 nucleotide sequence: TGTGCCACCAGCAGAGGGGACAGGGGGAATTCACCCCTCCACTTT. Its protein is CATSRGDRGNSPLHF.

The chain links TRBV2 to TRBJ1-5; D remains ambiguous. The V end was cut by 4 bases, the J end by 0 bases, with 10 bases between. This CDR3 region has 15 residues. CDR1 is SNHLY and CDR2 is FYNNEI in the germline V gene. Here the CDR3 DNA reads TGTGCCAGCAGTGGACCGCAGAATAGCAATCAGCCCCAGCATTTT. Its translation is CASSGPQNSNQPQHF.

Concerning this clonotype itself: The missing conserved phenylalanine or tryptophan at the end of this CDR3 makes a read error likely. V gene TRBV19 combines with J gene TRBJ1-2; D perhaps matches TRBD1 (5 bases). CDR1 is LNHDA and CDR2 is SQIVND in the germline V gene (reference sequence). Trimming pared 5 bases from V and 4 bases from J, leaving 11 bases between. The CDR3 runs 13 residues. DNA for the CDR3: TGTGCCAGTAGTCCTGACAGTTTCTATGGCTACACCCTC. It codes for CASSPDSFYGYTL.

This clonotype was detected only a few times. The gene calls are TRBV7-6 and TRBJ2-2, with D perhaps matching TRBD2 (6 bases). The germline CDR1 and CDR2 sequences are SGHVS and FNYEAQ. The CDR3 has 14 residues. The V gene lost 8 bases and the J gene lost 1 base, with 11 bases spanning the gap. This chain's CDR3 is CASGRSGNTGELFF. The CDR3 DNA is TGTGCCAGCGGGAGGTCCGGGAACACCGGGGAGCTGTTTTTT.